The text below deals with one T cell receptor (beta chain). Its specificity is unknown. With the Oncomine TCR Beta short-read assay, DNA from cultured CD4+ T cells was sequenced. Using its own MiXCR run on the PCR reads, TCRdb lists one record per CDR3 protein. The table shows fewer than 15,000 distinct CDR3 sequences, with approximately 60% occurring only once. The trim removed 5 bases at V and 3 bases at J, leaving 5 bases unmatched. This CDR3 contains 15 residues. Germline values: CDR1 SNHLY, CDR2 FYNNEI. The sample comes from a study of vaccination and CD4 T cells after COVID-19. On the study more broadly: Overlapping peptides covering the spike proteins of SARS-CoV-2, HCoV-NL63, HCoV-OC43 and HCoV-229E were added to stimulate cells. Study outcomes and limitations: Convalescent patients displayed a median 86.3% of reactive clones emerging only post-vaccination. Spike mono-reactivity was evident in 304 of the 307 vaccine-specific clones derived from convalescent patients.

The treatment denotes: roughly ten-day PBMC culture with coronavirus spike peptide pools or control peptides (ViraFEST assay). Culture conditions combined 1.5 million to 2.5 million PBMCs per well with 9.5 to 10 IU/ml IL-2 and around 9.5 ug/ml peptide pools. This chain joins TRBV2 and TRBJ2-5; 11 nucleotides align to TRBD1. This receptor was identified in a human donor who had recovered from COVID-19. Sequencing used CD4+ T cells from blood, cultured in vitro, obtained before SARS-CoV-2 vaccination. As DNA, the CDR3 is TGTGCCAGCAGTTCGGACAGGGGGCGTGAAGAGACCCAGTACTTC. It translates to CASSSDRGREETQYF.